This T cell receptor (beta chain) was obtained from a study of blood T cell repertoires in COVID-19. Study summary: In each case, the material was cDNA or gDNA derived from T cells, B-cell-depleted T cells, or PBMCs.

The germline gives CDR1 SNHLY, CDR2 FYNNEI. This CDR3 spans 17 amino acids. Trimming took off 1 base at V and 0 bases at J, with 13 bases between the two ends. Per the original methods: Estimates of nucleated cell counts were drawn from the amplification of reference gene primers. Repertoires were generated with immunoSEQ multiplex PCR, while TCRdb's copy carries only in-frame clones and drops some. Clone size and V and J calls were adopted from that table, with D and trimming inferred from the DNA. The table lists 35,000 to 45,000 clones, over 75% of them singletons. The sequence derives from a human donor in a cohort sampled during active COVID-19. The sequenced material came from peripheral blood. The chain combines TRBV2 with TRBJ1-5; perhaps TRBD1 as D (6 bases). CDR3 loop: CASSEDWTDVSNQPQHF. DNA for the CDR3: TGTGCCAGCAGTGAAGACTGGACAGATGTTAGCAATCAGCCCCAGCATTTT.